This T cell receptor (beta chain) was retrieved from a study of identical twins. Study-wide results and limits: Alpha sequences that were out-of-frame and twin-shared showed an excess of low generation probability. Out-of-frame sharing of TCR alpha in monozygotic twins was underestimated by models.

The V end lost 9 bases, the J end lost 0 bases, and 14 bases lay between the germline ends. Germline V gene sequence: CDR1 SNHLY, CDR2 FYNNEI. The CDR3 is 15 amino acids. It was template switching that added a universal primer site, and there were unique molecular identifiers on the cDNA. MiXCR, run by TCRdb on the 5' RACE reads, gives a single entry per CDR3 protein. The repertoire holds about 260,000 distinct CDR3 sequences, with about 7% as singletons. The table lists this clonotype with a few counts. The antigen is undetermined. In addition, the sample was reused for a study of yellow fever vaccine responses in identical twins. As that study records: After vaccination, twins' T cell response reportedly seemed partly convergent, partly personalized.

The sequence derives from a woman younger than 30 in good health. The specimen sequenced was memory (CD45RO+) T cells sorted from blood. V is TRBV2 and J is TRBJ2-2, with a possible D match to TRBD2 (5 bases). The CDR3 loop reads CASGLAQTNTGELFF. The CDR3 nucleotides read TGTGCCAGTGGGCTAGCCCAAACGAACACCGGGGAGCTGTTTTTT.